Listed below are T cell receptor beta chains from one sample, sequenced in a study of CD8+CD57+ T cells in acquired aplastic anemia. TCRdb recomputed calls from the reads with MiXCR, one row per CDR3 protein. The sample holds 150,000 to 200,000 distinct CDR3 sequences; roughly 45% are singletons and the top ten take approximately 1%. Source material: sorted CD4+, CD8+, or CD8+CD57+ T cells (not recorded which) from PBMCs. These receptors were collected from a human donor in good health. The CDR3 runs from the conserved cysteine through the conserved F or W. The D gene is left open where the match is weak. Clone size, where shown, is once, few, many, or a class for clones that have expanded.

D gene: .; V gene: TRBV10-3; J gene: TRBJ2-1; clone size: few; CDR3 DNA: TGTGCCATCGGCCGGAGGGGGAATGAGCAGTTCTTC; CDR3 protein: CAIGRRGNEQFF
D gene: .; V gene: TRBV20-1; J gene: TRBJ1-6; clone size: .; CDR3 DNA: TGCAGTGCTAGAGATTATCAGGATTCAAATTCACCCCTCCACTTT; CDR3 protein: CSARDYQDSNSPLHF
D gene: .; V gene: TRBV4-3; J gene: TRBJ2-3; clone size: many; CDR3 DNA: TGCGCCAGCAGCCAAGGACTACTAACAGATACGCAGTATTTT; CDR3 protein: CASSQGLLTDTQYF
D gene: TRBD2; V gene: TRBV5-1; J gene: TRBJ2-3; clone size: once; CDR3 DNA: TGCGCCAGCAGCGCCACCCAACTAGCGGGGGGGCGGAATACGCAGTATTTT; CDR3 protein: CASSATQLAGGRNTQYF
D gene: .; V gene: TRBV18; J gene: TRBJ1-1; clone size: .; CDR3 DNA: TGTGCCAGCTCACCAGCGTACAGTATGAACACTGAAGCTTTCTTT; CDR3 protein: CASSPAYSMNTEAFF
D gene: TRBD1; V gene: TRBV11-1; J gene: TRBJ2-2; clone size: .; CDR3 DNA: TGTGCCAGCAGCTTCCGGTTCCTCCTCCGAAGGACAGGGGGGATAACCGGGGAGCTGTTTTTT; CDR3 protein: CASSFRFLLRRTGGITGELFF
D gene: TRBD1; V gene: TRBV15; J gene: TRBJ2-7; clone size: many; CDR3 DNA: TGTGCCACCAGCAGAGCACAGGGGTTCAAGCAGTACTTC; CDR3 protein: CATSRAQGFKQYF
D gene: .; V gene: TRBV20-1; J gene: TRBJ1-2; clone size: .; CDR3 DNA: TGCAGTGCTAGAGTTGGTTCCTATGGCTACACCTTC; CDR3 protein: CSARVGSYGYTF
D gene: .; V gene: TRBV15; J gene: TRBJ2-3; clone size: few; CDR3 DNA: TGTGCCACCAGCAGAAGATCAACGTACACAGATACGCAGTATTTT; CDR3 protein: CATSRRSTYTDTQYF
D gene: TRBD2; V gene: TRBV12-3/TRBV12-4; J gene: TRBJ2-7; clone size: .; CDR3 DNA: TGTGCCAGCAGTCTAGCGGGGGCTTCCTACGAGCAGTACTTC; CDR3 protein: CASSLAGASYEQYF
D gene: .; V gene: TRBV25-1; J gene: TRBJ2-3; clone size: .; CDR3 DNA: TGTGCCAGCACCGCCCACTCAGATACGCAGTATTTC; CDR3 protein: CASTAHSDTQYF
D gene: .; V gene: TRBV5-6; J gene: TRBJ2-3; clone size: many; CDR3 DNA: TGTGCCAGCAGCTTGAGGGGACTTACGCAGTATTTT; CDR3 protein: CASSLRGLTQYF
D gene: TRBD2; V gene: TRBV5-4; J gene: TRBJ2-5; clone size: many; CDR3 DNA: TGTGCCAGCAGCATCGGGGGGCAAGAGACCCAGTACTTC; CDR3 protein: CASSIGGQETQYF
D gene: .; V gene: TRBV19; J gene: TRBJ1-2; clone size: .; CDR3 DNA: TGTGCCAGTAGTAAATATACAGGGAACTATGGCTACACCTTC; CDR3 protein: CASSKYTGNYGYTF
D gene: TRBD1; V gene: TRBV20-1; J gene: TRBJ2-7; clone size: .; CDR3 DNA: TGCAGTGCAAGACACACAGGGGGCTACGAGCAGTACTTC; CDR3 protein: CSARHTGGYEQYF
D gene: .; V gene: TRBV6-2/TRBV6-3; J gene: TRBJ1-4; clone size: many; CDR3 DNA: TGTGCCAGCAGTTACTCCCTCGGCACTAATGAAAAACTGTTTTTT; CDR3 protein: CASSYSLGTNEKLFF
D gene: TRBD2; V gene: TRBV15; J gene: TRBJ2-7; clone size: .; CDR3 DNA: TGTGCCGCCAGCAGCCCCGGTGGACTAGCGGACTACGAGCAGTACTTC; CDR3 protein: CAASSPGGLADYEQYF
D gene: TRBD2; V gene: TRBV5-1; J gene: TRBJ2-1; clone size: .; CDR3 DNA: TGCGCCAGCAGCTTGGACCGGGGACTAGCGGGAACTAATGAGCAGTTCTTC; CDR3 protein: CASSLDRGLAGTNEQFF
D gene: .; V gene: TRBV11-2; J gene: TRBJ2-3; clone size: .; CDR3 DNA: TGTGCCAGCAGCTTAGATCAGGCTAGCGTTGATACGCAGTATTTT; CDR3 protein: CASSLDQASVDTQYF
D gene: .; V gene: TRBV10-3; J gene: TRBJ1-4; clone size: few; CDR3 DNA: TGTGCCACTTGGGACCGGACTAGCGTGATTACTAATGAAAAACTGTTTTTT; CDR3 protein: CATWDRTSVITNEKLFF
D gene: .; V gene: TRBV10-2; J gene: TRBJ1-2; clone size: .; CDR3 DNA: TGCGCCAGCAGTGAGGGGGGGTACTATGGCTACACCTTC; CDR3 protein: CASSEGGYYGYTF
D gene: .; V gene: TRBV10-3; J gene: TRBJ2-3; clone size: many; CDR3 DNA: TGTGCCATCAGCCGACAGGGAGGCGCAGATACGCAGTATTTT; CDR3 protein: CAISRQGGADTQYF
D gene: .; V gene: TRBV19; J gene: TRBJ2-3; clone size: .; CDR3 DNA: TGTGCCAGTAGTCAGGGGGATACGCAGTATTTT; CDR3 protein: CASSQGDTQYF